Reported below is one T cell receptor beta chain. No antigen is known for it. This specimen belongs to a study of shared clonotypes between healthy human individuals. General study findings and limits: The study sampled only blood, and tissue repertoires likely differ.

This CDR3 region has 15 residues. V was cut by 3 bases and J by 3 bases, with 15 bases left in between. From germline, CDR1 is KGHSH and CDR2 LQKENI. TCRdb keeps only in-frame clones here, not all; method: immunoSEQ multiplex PCR. The sample consists of approximately 2.1 million clones, approximately 93% of them appearing once. The V gene is TRBV18, the J gene TRBJ2-7; D is possibly TRBD1 or TRBD2 (6 bases each). The TCR originated in a young man in good health. Some clones in this sample may be carry-over from other donors' samples. The sample consisted of naive CD4+ T cells from PBMCs. Subset specified: CD45RA+ positively selected. Here the CDR3 reads CASSPWRDTGYEQYF. The CDR3 coding sequence is TGTGCCAGCTCACCGTGGAGGGACACAGGCTACGAGCAGTACTTC.